This entry is about one T cell receptor beta chain. This sample stems from a study of response to subunit inactivated influenza vaccine. TCRdb passed the RT-PCR reads through MiXCR, listing each CDR3 protein once. The sample has about 800,000 distinct CDR3 sequences; about 20% are singletons. This CDR3 has 16 amino acids. The germline V gene encodes CDR1 SGDLS and CDR2 YYNGEE. V dropped 0 bases and J dropped 7; count of bases not matched to a gene: 6. The rearrangement links TRBV9 to TRBJ2-1; 11 bases map to TRBD2. The sample in question was PBMCs from blood, obtained more than 4 days after vaccination. The sequence was collected from a man aged 45-65 years who received an inactivated influenza vaccine. CDR3 region: CASSVGRASGRNEQFF. CDR3 DNA sequence: TGTGCCAGCAGCGTAGGTCGGGCTAGCGGGAGGAATGAGCAGTTCTTC.